Below, one T cell receptor (beta chain) is given with its context. The data belong to a study of OX40 agonist ivuxolimab in advanced cancers. Germline assignment: CDR1 SEHNR and CDR2 FQNEAQ (reference sequence). The CDR3 contains 17 residues. J lost 4 bases, V lost 5 bases, and 11 bases had no gene match. The method was immunoSEQ multiplex PCR; TCRdb's version includes in-frame clones alone and lacks a portion of them. This repertoire shows around 100,000 clones, approximately 89% found once; its top ten account for approximately 0.58%. The TCR sequence derives from an adult with an advanced solid tumor such as melanoma, head and neck, liver or kidney cancer. Material: CD4+ or CD8+ T cells sorted from blood, obtained in a trial of the OX40 agonist ivuxolimab. The chain couples TRBV7-9 to TRBJ2-3; 11 bases are shared with TRBD2. CDR3 nucleotides: TGTGCCAGCAGCCCAGAGCGGGCTAGCGGGAGGTCAGATACGCAGTATTTT. This gives the protein CASSPERASGRSDTQYF.